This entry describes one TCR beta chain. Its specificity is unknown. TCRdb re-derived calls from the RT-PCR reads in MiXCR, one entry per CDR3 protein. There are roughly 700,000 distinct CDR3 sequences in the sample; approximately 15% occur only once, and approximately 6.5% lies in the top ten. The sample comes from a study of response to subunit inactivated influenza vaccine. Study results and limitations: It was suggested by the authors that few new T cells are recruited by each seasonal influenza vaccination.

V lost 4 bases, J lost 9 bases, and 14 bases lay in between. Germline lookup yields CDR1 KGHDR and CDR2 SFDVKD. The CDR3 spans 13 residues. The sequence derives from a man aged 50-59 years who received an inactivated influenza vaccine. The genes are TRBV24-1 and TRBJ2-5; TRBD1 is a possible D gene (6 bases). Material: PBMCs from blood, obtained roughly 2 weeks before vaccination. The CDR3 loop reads CATSDRIQGPQYF. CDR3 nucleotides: TGTGCCACCAGTGACCGAATCCAGGGGCCCCAGTACTTC.